Presented here are 12 T cell receptor beta chains from one specimen sequenced in a study of T cells in Graves' hyperthyroidism and ophthalmopathy. RNA transcripts served as the template for amplifying TCR beta CDR3 regions. The HTBI set primed first-round TCR CDR3 RT-PCR. TCRdb re-analysed the multiplex PCR reads in MiXCR, keeping a single row per CDR3 protein. Altogether about 560,000 distinct CDR3 sequences are present, 46% being singletons, with the ten largest covering approximately 8.2%. The sample consisted of peripheral blood or thyroid tissue (not recorded which). Every receptor here comes from a woman aged 18-29 years with Graves' hyperthyroidism.

V usage is TRBV7-3 and J usage is TRBJ2-7; D is possibly TRBD2 (5 bases). Germline loops: CDR1 SGHTA, CDR2 FQGTGA. This CDR3 has 14 amino acids. V lost 1 base and J lost 1, with 8 bases in between. Here the CDR3 reads CASSLIGKSYEQYF. The CDR3, as DNA: TGTGCCAGCAGCTTAATCGGGAAATCCTACGAGCAGTACTTC.

V and J are TRBV10-3 and TRBJ2-2; D remains ambiguous. Trimming cost V 10 bases and J 3 bases, with 15 bases left between them. The CDR3 loop spans 14 amino acids. Germline CDR1 and CDR2: ENHRY and SYGVKD. CDR3 in amino acids: CATTPRTYTGELFF. The DNA for the CDR3 is TGTGCCACGACGCCACGTACGTACACCGGGGAGCTGTTTTTT.

Comments on this clonotype: The junction does not match germline at one end; this may be a read error. The chain links TRBV10-3 to TRBJ2-2; 8 bases agree with TRBD2. This CDR3 comprises 15 residues. Germline loops: CDR1 ENHRY, CDR2 SYGVKD. DNA of the CDR3: TGTGCCAGCAGTACCAGCGGGAGTGGCACCGGGGAGCTGTTTTTT. This gives the protein CASSTSGSGTGELFF.

The rearrangement joins TRBV7-2 to TRBJ2-7, with 8 bases matching TRBD1. Per germline, CDR1 SGHTA and CDR2 FQGNSA. The CDR3 has 14 amino acids. V was clipped by 4 bases and J by 4 bases; unmatched bases: 6. The CDR3 sequence: CASSSGTGWYEQYF. The CDR3 nucleotides are TGTGCCAGCAGCTCAGGGACAGGTTGGTACGAGCAGTACTTC. The full variable domain, in which reference TRBV7-2 and TRBJ2-7 provide the parts outside the CDR3, is GAGVSQSPSNKVTEKGKDVELRCDPISGHTALYWYRQSLGQGLEFLIYFQGNSAPDKSGLPSDRFSAERTGGSVSTLTIQRTQQEDSAVYLCASSSGTGWYEQYFGPGTRLTVT.

The chain is built from TRBV2 and TRBJ1-1; TRBD1 agrees at 8 bases. The CDR3 covers 15 residues. V was clipped by 2 bases and J by 2 bases; unmatched bases: 4. CDR1 is SNHLY and CDR2 is FYNNEI in the germline V gene. The CDR3 is CASSEQGQANTEAFF. The DNA of the CDR3 is TGTGCCAGCAGTGAACAGGGACAGGCCAACACTGAAGCTTTCTTT.

Turning to this clonotype: One end of the junction does not line up with germline, which may come from a read error. V gene TRBV9 combines with J gene TRBJ1-3; the match to TRBD1 covers 8 bases. Germline V gene sequence: CDR1 SGDLS, CDR2 YYNGEE. CDR3 length: 14 amino acids. The CDR3 sequence: CASSVQGAGNTISF. CDR3 in DNA: TGTGCCAGCAGCGTACAGGGGGCTGGAAACACCATATCTTTT.

This clonotype was seen at least ten times. The CDR3, as DNA: TGTGCCACCAGCATCCCGGGGGTTTTGGAGACCCAGTACTTC. Protein sequence: CATSIPGVLETQYF. The gene calls are TRBV15 and TRBJ2-5, with D possibly matching TRBD2 (6 bases). The CDR3 has 14 residues. The V gene's germline CDR1 is LNHNV and CDR2 YYDKDF (reference sequence). V lost 4 bases to trimming and J lost 5 bases, with 14 bases between them.

As for this clonotype: One base away lies a much larger clone, so this may be a sequencing read error. The chain combines TRBV24-1 with TRBJ1-2; D is possibly TRBD1 (6 bases). This CDR3 contains 13 residues. Germline V gene lookup returns CDR1 KGHDR and CDR2 SFDVKD. Trimming stripped 4 bases from V and 8 bases from J, with 13 bases between. The CDR3 sequence: CATSDRAGVGYTF. CDR3 DNA: TGTGCCACCAGTGACCGGGCAGGGGTCGGCTACACCTTC.

This chain links TRBV14 with TRBJ2-6; weak D call: TRBD1 (6 bases). The V end was cut by 3 bases, the J end by 5 bases, with 11 bases between. The CDR3 has 15 residues. Germline V gene data show CDR1 as SGHDN and CDR2 as FVKESK. In DNA form, the CDR3 reads TGTGCCAGCAGCCAGGAACGGGACAGGGCCAACGTCCTGACTTTC. It is translated as CASSQERDRANVLTF.

V usage is TRBV25-1 and J usage is TRBJ1-3; tentatively, D is TRBD1 (5 bases). The V end lost 6 bases, the J end lost 0 bases, and 15 bases lay between the germline ends. This CDR3 contains 16 residues. Germline V CDR1 and CDR2: MGHDK, SYGVNS. CDR3 sequence (DNA): TGTGCCAGCAGACCGGTCACAGGCGGCTCTGGAAACACCATATATTTT. Its translation: CASRPVTGGSGNTIYF.

V gene TRBV2 combines with J gene TRBJ1-1; no definite D call. In germline, CDR1 is SNHLY, CDR2 FYNNEI. V shed 5 bases and J shed 8 bases, with 15 bases lying between them. This CDR3 has 13 amino acids. DNA of the CDR3: TGTGCCAGCAGTTATACTGGCGACGAAGAAGCTTTCTTT. This sequence encodes CASSYTGDEEAFF. The variable domain in full, completed from reference TRBV2 and TRBJ1-1, reads EPEVTQTPSHQVTQMGQEVILRCVPISNHLYFYWYRQILGQKVEFLVSFYNNEISEKSEIFDDQFSVERPDGSNFTLKIRSTKLEDSAMYFCASSYTGDEEAFFGQGTRLTVV.

This clonotype was counted between two and nine times. The chain combines TRBV11-2 with TRBJ2-7; D gene ambiguous. Germline CDR1 SGHAT, CDR2 FQNNGV. The CDR3 totals 15 residues. Deletions cut 5 bases from V and 0 bases from J, with 14 bases between. In DNA form, the CDR3 reads TGTGCCAGCAGCCCCCGTGGGCGGAGCTCCTACGAGCAGTACTTC. Amino acid sequence: CASSPRGRSSYEQYF.